The 26 T cell receptor beta chains given below trace back to one sample, sequenced in a study of cytomegalovirus exposure and HLA in healthy donors (dated by TCRdb to about 2017). The library was produced with the immunoSEQ multiplex PCR assay. The multiplex PCR relied on a mix of 60 forward primers for TCR Vbeta segments and 13 reverse primers for TCR Jbeta segments. The table was pulled from immuneACCESS by TCRdb, which kept in-frame rearrangements only. Such tables lose some clones; where checked, under half of the loss comes from unresolved V genes, and the rest has no known cause. The sample table shows roughly 200,000 clones, and 70% to 85% are seen once. The leading ten clones occupy more than 3% of the sample. Sequences were obtained from PBMCs. The receptors come from a woman aged 55-69 years in good health and CMV-seropositive.

The chain links TRBV6-4 to TRBJ2-7; D is unclear. The V and J ends lost 5 bases and 8 bases respectively, with 16 bases between them. Germline V gives CDR1 MRHNA, CDR2 SNTAGT. This CDR3 has 13 amino acids. CDR3 bases: TGTGCCAGCAGTAGCCGGCCCCAAGACAAGCAGTACTTC. Translating gives CASSSRPQDKQYF.

V is TRBV19 and J is TRBJ2-5, with D possibly matching TRBD1 (6 bases). The DNA end lines up better with TRBJ2-7; the J call may be wrong. The CDR3 contains 15 residues. Germline V lookup: CDR1 LNHDA, CDR2 SQIVND (reference sequence). In DNA, the CDR3 is TGTGCCAGTAGGTCGCCGGGACACCGGTTTTACGAGCAGTACTTC. Translation: CASRSPGHRFYEQYF.

This chain joins TRBV7-7 and TRBJ2-2, with a tentative D call TRBD2 (5 bases). This CDR3 has 13 amino acids. V was clipped by 4 bases and J by 5 bases, with 8 bases between them. The V gene's germline CDR1 is SSHAT and CDR2 FNYEAQ (reference sequence). CDR3 sequence: CASSWGVTGELFF. CDR3 coding DNA: TGTGCCAGCAGCTGGGGAGTTACCGGGGAGCTGTTTTTT. Supplemented by reference TRBV7-7 and TRBJ2-2, the full variable domain reads GAGVSQSPRYKVTKRGQDVTLRCDPISSHATLYWYQQALGQGPEFLTYFNYEAQPDKSGLPSDRFSAERPEGSISTLTIQRTEQRDSAMYRCASSWGVTGELFFGEGSRLTVL.

The chain employs TRBV9 and TRBJ1-4, with unresolved D. The germline V gene has CDR1 SGDLS and CDR2 YYNGEE. This CDR3 has 15 amino acids. The V end was cut by 4 bases, the J end by 7 bases, with 17 bases between. CDR3 sequence (DNA): TGTGCCAGCAGCCCTCTCGGGGATCTGAGTGAAAAACTGTTTTTT. It codes for CASSPLGDLSEKLFF. The full variable domain, in which reference TRBV9 and TRBJ1-4 provide the parts outside the CDR3, is DSGVTQTPKHLITATGQRVTLRCSPRSGDLSVYWYQQSLDQGLQFLIQYYNGEERAKGNILERFSAQQFPDLHSELNLSSLELGDSALYFCASSPLGDLSEKLFFGSGTQLSVL.

This chain links TRBV7-9 with TRBJ2-7, with 9 bases fitting TRBD1. The J segment lost 3 bases and the V segment lost 5 bases, leaving 14 bases of the junction unmatched. The CDR3 consists of 17 residues. Germline values: CDR1 SEHNR, CDR2 FQNEAQ (reference sequence). The CDR3 here is CASSPPLRDRDRYEQYF. The DNA for the CDR3 is TGTGCCAGCAGCCCTCCCCTCAGGGACAGGGATCGCTACGAGCAGTACTTC.

This chain connects TRBV5-4 to TRBJ2-5; 9 bases line up with TRBD2. The CDR3 runs to 15 residues. Germline V gene sequence: CDR1 SGHNT, CDR2 YYREEE (reference sequence). J lost 4 bases, V lost 4 bases, and 8 bases had no gene match. CDR3: CASSRGLAAIETQYF. The CDR3 DNA is TGTGCCAGCAGCCGGGGACTAGCAGCAATAGAGACCCAGTACTTC.

V and J are TRBV4-2 and TRBJ1-5; 10 positions match TRBD1. This CDR3 contains 15 residues. Germline-derived CDR1 and CDR2 are LGHNA and YNFKEQ. Trimming cost V 4 bases and J 7 bases; bases outside gene matches: 7. CDR3 DNA sequence: TGTGCCAGCAGCCTGGCCGGGACAGGGGACCAGCCCCAGCATTTT. This encodes CASSLAGTGDQPQHF.

A note on this clone: Relative to the germline gene, one junction end is altered; a read error may explain this. The chain uses TRBV9 and TRBJ2-6; perhaps TRBD1 as D (5 bases). Germline V gene lookup returns CDR1 SGDLS and CDR2 YYNGEE. This CDR3 region has 14 residues. The CDR3 DNA follows: TGTGCCAGCAGCGTCGCCACTGGGGCCAACGGCCTGACTTTC. It encodes CASSVATGANGLTF.

The genes are TRBV19 and TRBJ1-4, with 7 bases identical to TRBD1. The CDR3 sequence is 14 residues long. V shed 7 bases and J 6 bases; nucleotides not matched to a gene: 8. From germline, CDR1 is LNHDA and CDR2 SQIVND (reference sequence). The CDR3 nucleotides read TGTGCCAGTACCCGACAGGGATCATATGAAAAACTGTTTTTT. Protein product: CASTRQGSYEKLFF.

The chain employs TRBV5-1 and TRBJ2-2, with TRBD2 matching 7 bases. Per germline, CDR1 SGHRS and CDR2 YFSETQ. The CDR3 loop spans 15 amino acids. Trimming cost V 1 base and J 8 bases; bases outside gene matches: 8. CDR3 nucleotide sequence: TGCGCCAGCAGCTTGTCGGCCGGGACTATTGGGGAGCTGTTTTTT. This gives the protein CASSLSAGTIGELFF.

The gene calls are TRBV6-1 and TRBJ1-5; no clear D gene. This CDR3 region has 15 residues. Per the germline V gene, CDR1 is MNHNS and CDR2 is SASEGT. The V end was cut by 2 bases, the J end by 1 base, with 9 bases between. The CDR3 here is CASSEPRGSNQPQHF. The CDR3 region has the DNA TGTGCCAGCAGTGAACCCCGAGGAAGCAATCAGCCCCAGCATTTT.

This sequence joins TRBV7-2 and TRBJ2-7; D may be TRBD1 (6 bases). The CDR3 covers 14 residues. The ends were cut back, 3 bases at V and 2 bases at J, with 11 bases in the middle. The germline V gene encodes CDR1 SGHTA and CDR2 FQGNSA. The CDR3 loop is CASSFRQAPYEQYF. CDR3 bases: TGTGCCAGCAGCTTCCGACAGGCCCCCTACGAGCAGTACTTC. The full variable domain, its missing parts supplied by reference TRBV7-2 and TRBJ2-7, is GAGVSQSPSNKVTEKGKDVELRCDPISGHTALYWYRQSLGQGLEFLIYFQGNSAPDKSGLPSDRFSAERTGGSVSTLTIQRTQQEDSAVYLCASSFRQAPYEQYFGPGTRLTVT.

This sequence joins TRBV7-5 and TRBJ2-6; the D call in the table, TRBD1, was not verified against the DNA. TRBV7-5 has pseudogene status. The CDR3 has 18 residues. CDR3 residues: CARSPGQGLAAGANVLTF. As DNA, the CDR3 is TGTGCCAGAAGCCCGGGACAGGGCCTAGCAGCTGGGGCCAACGTCCTGACTTTC.

The gene calls are TRBV30 and TRBJ2-7; D is possibly TRBD2 (6 bases). The germline gives CDR1 GTSNPN, CDR2 SVGIG (reference sequence). The V gene lost 0 bases and the J gene lost 6 bases, with 15 bases spanning the gap. The CDR3 spans 14 residues. CDR3 bases: TGTGCCTGGAGTGTAATGGGGGGATTGAGCGAGCAGTACTTC. Translating it yields CAWSVMGGLSEQYF.

The J gene is TRBJ1-1, the V gene TRBV11-2; 8 bases are shared with TRBD1. There are 13 residues in the CDR3. Germline CDR1 is SGHAT and CDR2 is FQNNGV. J gave up 11 bases and V 8 bases, and 13 bases lay outside the gene matches. The CDR3 nucleotides are TGTGCCAGCGGGCAAGGACAGGGACGGGGCGCTTTCTTT. Its translation: CASGQGQGRGAFF.

This clone was seen only a few times. One junction end does not reproduce the germline sequence, and a read error may be involved. This chain connects TRBV5-1 to TRBJ2-6, with 7 bases that match TRBD1. Germline V CDR1 and CDR2: SGHRS, YFSETQ. This CDR3 is built from 15 residues. CDR3 coding DNA: TGCGCCAGCGGCCAGACAGGGTCTGGGGCCAACGGCCTGACTTTC. It specifies CASGQTGSGANGLTF.

V usage is TRBV5-4 and J usage is TRBJ2-1; 9 bases agree with TRBD2. Germline assignment: CDR1 SGHNT and CDR2 YYREEE (reference sequence). The CDR3 covers 15 residues. The V segment lost 0 bases and the J segment 10 bases; nucleotides outside the gene matches: 8. This chain's CDR3 is CASSLEVAGAREQFF. CDR3 nucleotides: TGTGCCAGCAGCTTGGAGGTAGCGGGAGCTCGGGAGCAGTTCTTC.

The V call is TRBV21-1, the J call TRBJ2-7; the table's TRBD1 call for D was not verified on the DNA. TRBV21-1 is a recognized pseudogene. This CDR3 is built from 15 residues. This CDR3 is CARDLPIGDSYEQYF. CDR3 in DNA: TGTGCCAGGGATTTGCCGATAGGGGACTCCTACGAGCAGTACTTC.

V gene TRBV2 combines with J gene TRBJ2-7; 12 bases agree with TRBD2. The V and J ends lost 8 bases and 4 bases, in that order; junction bases with no gene match: 6. CDR1 and CDR2 (germline): SNHLY, FYNNEI. CDR3 length equals 14 residues. CDR3 protein: CASRPGTSGYEQYF. The DNA for the CDR3 is TGTGCCAGCCGTCCAGGGACTAGCGGGTACGAGCAGTACTTC.

Comment on this clone: Relative to the germline gene, one junction end is altered; a read error may explain this. The rearrangement uses TRBV28 and TRBJ2-6; 7 bases agree with TRBD1. Germline CDR1 reads MDHEN; CDR2 reads SYDVKM. The CDR3 is made up of 21 amino acids. For the CDR3, the DNA is TGTGCCAGCAATAGACAGGGCGCAACGTTCCTTTCGAGCTCTGGGGCCAACGGCCTGACTTTC. Amino acids: CASNRQGATFLSSSGANGLTF.

This clone was detected once. The V and J genes are TRBV4-2 and TRBJ1-2; D is undetermined. Trimming stripped 0 bases from V and 4 bases from J, with 12 bases between. This CDR3 contains 15 residues. Germline lookup yields CDR1 LGHNA and CDR2 YNFKEQ. The CDR3 coding sequence is TGTGCCAGCAGCCAAGATGAGGGCTTTGGCTATGGCTACACCTTC. Protein: CASSQDEGFGYGYTF.

A remark on this clone: At one end the junction does not follow the germline gene, possibly because of a read error. This chain links TRBV18 with TRBJ1-1; weak D call: TRBD1 (5 bases). The CDR3 is 16 amino acids. Germline-derived CDR1 and CDR2 are KGHSH and LQKENI. CDR3 protein: CASSPAGRGVKTEAFF. DNA of the CDR3: TGTGCCAGCTCACCGGCAGGGCGGGGGGTGAAGACTGAAGCTTTCTTT. Full variable domain (missing parts from reference TRBV18 and TRBJ1-1): NAGVMQNPRHLVRRRGQEARLRCSPMKGHSHVYWYRQLPEEGLKFMVYLQKENIIDESGMPKERFSAEFPKEGPSILRIQQVVRGDSAAYFCASSPAGRGVKTEAFFGQGTRLTVV.

The chain joins TRBV28 to TRBJ1-2, with D hard to call. The CDR3 has 13 residues. CDR1 is MDHEN and CDR2 is SYDVKM in the germline V gene. V dropped 6 bases and J dropped 1 base, with 9 bases sitting between them. The CDR3 DNA reads TGTGCCAGCAGGCAGGATCTTAACTATGGCTACACCTTC. It is translated as CASRQDLNYGYTF.

Of note for this clone: A read error may produce the germline difference seen at one junction end. The chain couples TRBV10-3 to TRBJ2-6; possibly TRBD2 for D (6 bases). The CDR3 has 15 amino acids. Germline loops: CDR1 ENHRY, CDR2 SYGVKD. CDR3 coding DNA: TGTGCCATCAGTGAAGGAGGGGCTGGGGCCAACGGCCTGACTTTC. Translating gives CAISEGGAGANGLTF.

In this sample, this clone turned up once. The chain is built from TRBV5-6 and TRBJ1-1; the match to TRBD1 covers 10 bases. The junction had 8 bases not matched to a gene; V was cut back by 6 bases and J by 3 bases. CDR1 is SGHDT and CDR2 is YYEEEE in the germline V gene. The CDR3 totals 15 residues. CDR3 loop: CASNPGQGYDTEAFF. The DNA for the CDR3 is TGTGCCAGCAACCCGGGACAGGGGTATGACACTGAAGCTTTCTTT.

This clone has just a few counts. The CDR3 sequence is CASRIGQSNQPQHF. CDR3 bases: TGTGCCAGCAGGATCGGACAGAGCAATCAGCCCCAGCATTTT. The genes are TRBV27 and TRBJ1-5, with TRBD1 as a possible D gene (6 bases). CDR1 MNHEY and CDR2 SMNVEV come from the germline V gene (reference sequence). V was clipped by 6 bases and J by 1 base, with 10 bases between them. This CDR3 has 14 residues.